Listed below are T cell receptor beta chains from one sample, sequenced in a study of T cell changes during pregnancy in multiple sclerosis. Only in-frame clones appear in the TCRdb table, and some are missing; sequencing was by immunoSEQ multiplex PCR. The sample shows around 55,000 clones, 94% of them seen only once. Sequenced here: CD8+ T cells from peripheral blood mononuclear cells, sampled in the third trimester of pregnancy. These receptors were collected from a female donor with multiple sclerosis, enrolled in a pregnancy study. The CDR3 runs from the conserved cysteine through the conserved F or W. A D gene is named only where the DNA matches it firmly. Size is stated for part of the rows, as once, few or many counts, or as a class when the clone is expanded.

D gene | clone size | J gene | V gene | CDR3 DNA | CDR3 protein
TRBD2 | - | TRBJ2-2 | TRBV9 | TGTGCCAGCAGCGGATACTGGCGGGAGGGCCCTGGGGAGCTGTTTTTT | CASSGYWREGPGELFF
- | - | TRBJ2-7 | TRBV4-1 | TGCGCCAGCAGCCAAGCGGCTAGCGCGGCCACCTACGAGCAGTACTTC | CASSQAASAATYEQYF
TRBD1 | - | TRBJ1-1 | TRBV4-3 | TGCGCCAGCAGCCAAGGGGGACAGGGGTCTGAAGCTTTCTTT | CASSQGGQGSEAFF
TRBD1 | once | TRBJ2-2 | TRBV7-3 | TGTGCCAGCAGCTTAGAGGTGCAGGGGGCGGTCGGGGAGCTGTTTTTT | CASSLEVQGAVGELFF
TRBD1 | - | TRBJ2-1 | TRBV5-1 | TGCGCCAGCAGCTTCGTGGACAGGGTAGGCGATGAGCAGTTCTTC | CASSFVDRVGDEQFF
- | - | TRBJ2-1 | TRBV7-3 | TGTGCCAGCAGCTCCCTGGGACTTACCAATGAGCAGTTCTTC | CASSSLGLTNEQFF
- | - | TRBJ1-4 | TRBV11-2 | TGTGCCAGCAGTCAGGGTGAAAAACTGTTTTTT | CASSQGEKLFF
TRBD2 | large | TRBJ2-5 | TRBV6-1 | TGTGCCAGCAGCCGACTAGCGGGGAGGGGAGAGACCCAGTACTTC | CASSRLAGRGETQYF
- | - | TRBJ1-3 | TRBV5-4 | TGTGCCAGCAGCTTGACGGGGGAAATGGGAAACACCATATATTTT | CASSLTGEMGNTIYF
- | - | TRBJ2-1 | TRBV19 | TGTGCCAGTACCACTGACCTGGAACTGGACAGTCGGTACAATGAGCAGTTCTTC | CASTTDLELDSRYNEQFF
- | once | TRBJ1-4 | TRBV30 | TGTGCCTGGAGTGTTCAGGGTCTGGGTGAAAAACTGTTTTTT | CAWSVQGLGEKLFF
TRBD1 | - | TRBJ1-4 | TRBV30 | TGTGCCTGGGACACAGGGGTGGGGAATGAAAAACTGTTTTTT | CAWDTGVGNEKLFF
- | - | TRBJ2-1 | TRBV25-1 | TGTGCCAGCAGTGGGGGTACCGGGATAAGCTCCTACAATGAGCAGTTCTTC | CASSGGTGISSYNEQFF
TRBD2 | once | TRBJ2-7 | TRBV13 | TGTGCCAGCAGCTTATTAGGGACTAGCGGCTACGAGCAGTACTTC | CASSLLGTSGYEQYF
TRBD1 | - | TRBJ2-7 | TRBV7-9 | TGTGCCAGCAGTAAGACAGGGACCCCTTCCTACGAGCAGTACTTC | CASSKTGTPSYEQYF
TRBD2 | - | TRBJ2-5 | TRBV6-5 | TGTGCCAGCAGTTACTCGACGGGAGGGTCCGGGACCCAGTACTTC | CASSYSTGGSGTQYF
TRBD1 | - | TRBJ2-7 | TRBV6-1 | TGTGCCAGCGAGCGGGACAGGGGGGATTACGAGCAGTACTTC | CASERDRGDYEQYF
TRBD1 | - | TRBJ2-7 | TRBV28 | TGTGCCAGCAGTGCTTCCGGGACAGGGGCCTACGAGCAGTACTTC | CASSASGTGAYEQYF
TRBD2 | - | TRBJ2-1 | TRBV9 | TGTGCCAGCAGCGTAGAAGGTAGCGGGAGAGTCGGGTCCTACAATGAGCAGTTCTTC | CASSVEGSGRVGSYNEQFF
- | - | TRBJ2-5 | TRBV7-9 | TGTGCCAGCAGCCGTCCTCCCAGGGGAGAGACCCAGTACTTC | CASSRPPRGETQYF
- | - | TRBJ1-1 | TRBV28 | TGTGCCAGCAGTTTCCCAGGGTACACTGAAGCTTTCTTT | CASSFPGYTEAFF
TRBD1 | - | TRBJ2-5 | TRBV7-9 | TGTGCCAGCAGCTTAACAGGGGTCAGGCCAGAGACCCAGTACTTC | CASSLTGVRPETQYF
- | - | TRBJ2-3 | TRBV7-2 | TGTGCCAGCAGCGGAAATCGGTATAGGGGTGATGCAGATACGCAGTATTTT | CASSGNRYRGDADTQYF
- | - | TRBJ2-1 | TRBV6-5 | TGTGCCAGCAGTGCCCCAGGCAATGAGCAGTTCTTC | CASSAPGNEQFF
TRBD2 | - | TRBJ2-7 | TRBV19 | TGTGCCAGTAGTATAGTGGATGGGACTAGCGGGACCTACGAGCAGTACTTC | CASSIVDGTSGTYEQYF
- | - | TRBJ2-1 | TRBV7-8 | TGTGCCAGCAGCCCGGCTAGAAGTGAGCAGTTCTTC | CASSPARSEQFF
TRBD2 | - | TRBJ2-7 | TRBV28 | TGTGCCAGCATCACTAGCGGACCCTCCTACGAGCAGTACTTC | CASITSGPSYEQYF
- | - | TRBJ2-1 | TRBV7-9 | TGTGCCAGCAGCCCGAGCGGCCCCTCCTACAATGAGCAGTTCTTC | CASSPSGPSYNEQFF
- | - | TRBJ1-2 | TRBV4-1 | TGCGCCAGCAGCCAAGATCGGGAAGCGCACTATGGCTACACCTTC | CASSQDREAHYGYTF
- | - | TRBJ2-5 | TRBV30 | TGTGCCTGGAGTGCCGGGGTACTTTTGGGAGAGACCCAGTACTTC | CAWSAGVLLGETQYF